This T cell receptor beta chain was observed in a study of T-cell memory formation after mild COVID-19. The study, taken as a whole, reports: Cross-reactive memory apparently joined, as some responding clones appeared in pre-infection memory. Clones that shrank (day 15 to 85) were balanced CD4/CD8, whereas later expanders leaned CD4+.

V lost 0 bases and J 12 bases, leaving 18 bases between the germline ends. In germline, CDR1 is SQVTM, CDR2 ANQGSEA. This CDR3 has 14 residues. MiXCR, run by TCRdb on the 5' RACE reads, gives a single entry per CDR3 protein. The sample has under 150,000 distinct CDR3 sequences, approximately 22% seen once. This clonotype appeared a few times. Its antigen remains unknown. The sample was PBMCs or a T cell subset sorted from them (not recorded which). The receptor was derived from a man in his late teens or twenties who had mild COVID-19 (a few samples of this study predate the infection). Cell type and time point are not known. The rearrangement uses TRBV29-1 and TRBJ2-1, with TRBD2 as a possible D gene (6 bases). CDR3 region: CSVEDLRQGSGQFF. CDR3 nucleotides: TGCAGCGTTGAAGATCTTCGGCAGGGTAGCGGGCAGTTCTTC.